This entry lists 5 T cell receptor beta chains sequenced from one sample in a study of T cell responses to AZD1222 COVID-19 vaccine (dated by TCRdb to the early 2020s). Receptors were amplified or captured by the immunoSEQ multiplex PCR assay. Drawn from immuneACCESS, this table holds only the in-frame rearrangements with V and J called that TCRdb kept. Clones are partly lost; checked studies trace under half to an unresolved V gene and leave the rest unexplained. This sample holds some 150,000 clones; roughly 90% were observed only once. Of the sample, around 5% falls within the top ten clones. In light of the paper, this sample's time point label describes: baseline before first vaccination. Source: peripheral blood, taken on day 0 of AZD1222 vaccination. These TCRs come from an adult in good health.

V is TRBV6-1 and J is TRBJ2-1; the D is unclear. Germline V gene lookup returns CDR1 MNHNS and CDR2 SASEGT. V lost 1 base, J lost 7 bases, and 8 bases lay in between. CDR3 length equals 13 residues. The CDR3 here is CASSEGERNEQFF. DNA for the CDR3: TGTGCCAGCAGTGAAGGTGAGAGGAATGAGCAGTTCTTC.

In its sample, this clone was seen once. The rearrangement links TRBV6-1 to TRBJ1-4; D gene unclear. CDR3 length equals 14 residues. CDR1 is MNHNS, CDR2 SASEGT, per germline. The ends were cut back, 1 base at V and 7 bases at J, with 10 bases in the middle. The CDR3 nucleotides read TGTGCCAGCAGTGAAGGGGTGGGTGCTGAAAAACTGTTTTTT. Translation gives CASSEGVGAEKLFF.

The chain joins TRBV7-9 to TRBJ1-2; 7 bases line up with TRBD1. Germline trimming cut 5 bases from V and 0 bases from J; bases unmatched to any gene: 12. The CDR3 is made up of 17 amino acids. Germline V CDR1 and CDR2: SEHNR, FQNEAQ (reference sequence). The CDR3 protein is CASSLKGRGQANYGYTF. The CDR3 coding sequence is TGTGCCAGCAGCCTCAAAGGCCGCGGACAGGCTAACTATGGCTACACCTTC.

The V gene is TRBV25-1, the J gene TRBJ2-1; tentatively, D is TRBD2 (6 bases). V was trimmed by 2 bases and J by 0 bases, leaving 11 bases between them. From germline, CDR1 is MGHDK and CDR2 SYGVNS. CDR3 length: 16 residues. The CDR3 DNA sequence: TGTGCCAGCAGTGAAATAATGGGGGGCTCCTACAATGAGCAGTTCTTC. It encodes CASSEIMGGSYNEQFF.

J is TRBJ1-4 and V is TRBV2, with 9 positions matching TRBD1. The CDR3 runs 15 residues. Germline CDR1 SNHLY, CDR2 FYNNEI. V lost 6 bases, J lost 8 bases, and 10 bases stayed unmatched. DNA for the CDR3: TGTGCCAGCAGCAAGGGACAGGGTTCAGGAGAAAAACTGTTTTTT. This gives the protein CASSKGQGSGEKLFF.